These T cell receptor beta chains were read from a single sample in a study of Tregs in tolerant kidney transplant recipients. The table came from immunoSEQ multiplex PCR; TCRdb's copy has only in-frame clones and leaves some out. The sample includes some 90,000 clones, approximately 94% of them seen just once. The sample comprised CD8+ T cells from blood. These receptors were obtained from a human donor in good health. Each CDR3 is given with its conserved first and last residue. Fields, in order: J gene, CDR3 length, D gene, clone size, V gene, CDR3 DNA, CDR3 protein. D genes are given only for firm matches. Clone size is not always given. Where it is, it says once, few, many or a class for expanded clones.

j_gene: TRBJ2-7
len: 15
d_gene: TRBD1
abundance: once
v_gene: TRBV5-8
CDR3nt: TGTGCCAGCAGCTCCGGGACAGGGATCTCCTACGAGCAGTACTTC
CDR3aa: CASSSGTGISYEQYF

j_gene: TRBJ2-1
len: 13
d_gene: -
abundance: -
v_gene: TRBV4-1
CDR3nt: TGCGCCAGCAGCCGGGGGCCTACGGGCGAGCAGTTCTTC
CDR3aa: CASSRGPTGEQFF

j_gene: TRBJ2-7
len: 15
d_gene: -
abundance: -
v_gene: TRBV27
CDR3nt: TGTGCCAGCAGTTTATCACAGGGTGTCTCCTACGAGCAGTACTTC
CDR3aa: CASSLSQGVSYEQYF

j_gene: TRBJ2-3
len: 13
d_gene: -
abundance: -
v_gene: TRBV27
CDR3nt: TGTGCCAGCAACCCCTTTGGCACAGATACGCAGTATTTT
CDR3aa: CASNPFGTDTQYF

j_gene: TRBJ2-3
len: 16
d_gene: -
abundance: -
v_gene: TRBV9
CDR3nt: TGTGCCAGCAGCGTAGATTTAGACCGCGGCACAGATACGCAGTATTTT
CDR3aa: CASSVDLDRGTDTQYF

j_gene: TRBJ2-1
len: 14
d_gene: -
abundance: -
v_gene: TRBV11-2
CDR3nt: TGTGCCAGCAGCCCGGGGACTGGGTACAATGAGCAGTTCTTC
CDR3aa: CASSPGTGYNEQFF

j_gene: TRBJ2-7
len: 15
d_gene: TRBD1
abundance: -
v_gene: TRBV7-2
CDR3nt: TGTGCCAGCAGCTCCTTGACAGGGGGCTCCTACGAGCAGTACTTC
CDR3aa: CASSSLTGGSYEQYF

j_gene: TRBJ2-1
len: 12
d_gene: -
abundance: -
v_gene: TRBV30
CDR3nt: TGTGCCTGGAGAGGCTCCTACAATGAGCAGTTCTTC
CDR3aa: CAWRGSYNEQFF

j_gene: TRBJ2-1
len: 13
d_gene: TRBD2
abundance: -
v_gene: TRBV27
CDR3nt: TGTGCCAGCAGTTTATTCGACGGGAGGGATGAGTTCTTC
CDR3aa: CASSLFDGRDEFF

j_gene: TRBJ2-3
len: 14
d_gene: TRBD2
abundance: -
v_gene: TRBV27
CDR3nt: TGTGCCAGCAGTGGAGTAGCGGGACTAGATACGCAGTATTTT
CDR3aa: CASSGVAGLDTQYF

j_gene: TRBJ2-5
len: 15
d_gene: -
abundance: -
v_gene: TRBV5-1
CDR3nt: TGCGCCAGCAGCCCGTTAGGAGCGATCCAAGAGACCCAGTACTTC
CDR3aa: CASSPLGAIQETQYF

j_gene: TRBJ2-7
len: 13
d_gene: -
abundance: -
v_gene: TRBV29-1
CDR3nt: TGCAGCGTCGTGACAGGTGGCTCCTACGAGCAGTACTTC
CDR3aa: CSVVTGGSYEQYF

j_gene: TRBJ2-7
len: 15
d_gene: -
abundance: -
v_gene: TRBV11-2
CDR3nt: TGTGCCAGCAGCCCCAGAGGGCCTAGCTCCTACGAGCAGTACTTC
CDR3aa: CASSPRGPSSYEQYF

j_gene: TRBJ2-7
len: 15
d_gene: -
abundance: -
v_gene: TRBV7-8
CDR3nt: TGTGCCAGTAGAAGTGCAGGAGGGAGCTCCTACGAGCAGTACTTC
CDR3aa: CASRSAGGSSYEQYF

j_gene: TRBJ2-1
len: 20
d_gene: TRBD2
abundance: once
v_gene: TRBV7-8
CDR3nt: TGTGCCAGCAGCTCACGACTAGCGGGAGCCCAACCTTACTCCTACAATGAGCAGTTCTTC
CDR3aa: CASSSRLAGAQPYSYNEQFF

j_gene: TRBJ2-2
len: 15
d_gene: -
abundance: -
v_gene: TRBV4-1
CDR3nt: TGCGCCAGCAGCCAAGTAACAGGGAACACCGGGGAGCTGTTTTTT
CDR3aa: CASSQVTGNTGELFF

j_gene: TRBJ1-1
len: 16
d_gene: TRBD1
abundance: -
v_gene: TRBV13
CDR3nt: TGTGCCAGCAGCTTAGAGTCTGGGACAGTTTACACTGAAGCTTTCTTT
CDR3aa: CASSLESGTVYTEAFF

j_gene: TRBJ1-4
len: 15
d_gene: TRBD1
abundance: -
v_gene: TRBV23-1
CDR3nt: TGCGCCAGCAGTCAACCGACAGGGGGAGAGGAAAAACTGTTTTTT
CDR3aa: CASSQPTGGEEKLFF

j_gene: TRBJ2-7
len: 13
d_gene: -
abundance: -
v_gene: TRBV7-9
CDR3nt: TGTGCCAGCAGCTTAGGATTCTCCTACGAGCAGTACTTC
CDR3aa: CASSLGFSYEQYF

j_gene: TRBJ2-6
len: 16
d_gene: -
abundance: -
v_gene: TRBV12-5
CDR3nt: TGTGCTAGTGGTTTGGAGGTGGGGAATGGGGCCAACGTCCTGACTTTC
CDR3aa: CASGLEVGNGANVLTF

j_gene: TRBJ1-2
len: 12
d_gene: -
abundance: few
v_gene: TRBV7-9
CDR3nt: TGTGCCAGCAGCCCCACCGTGTATGGCTACACCTTC
CDR3aa: CASSPTVYGYTF

j_gene: TRBJ2-7
len: 15
d_gene: TRBD2
abundance: -
v_gene: TRBV7-6
CDR3nt: TGTGCCAGCAGCTTAGGGGCTAGCGGGAGCTACGAGCAGTACTTC
CDR3aa: CASSLGASGSYEQYF

j_gene: TRBJ2-7
len: 16
d_gene: TRBD1
abundance: -
v_gene: TRBV11-2
CDR3nt: TGTGCCAGCAGCCCCTTCCCCGGGACAGGGATCCACGAGCAGTACTTC
CDR3aa: CASSPFPGTGIHEQYF

j_gene: TRBJ1-6
len: 16
d_gene: -
abundance: -
v_gene: TRBV7-9
CDR3nt: TGTGCCAGCAGCTCTTTTAGGGAAGGGCAAGGGTCACCCCTCCACTTT
CDR3aa: CASSSFREGQGSPLHF

j_gene: TRBJ2-5
len: 15
d_gene: -
abundance: -
v_gene: TRBV19
CDR3nt: TGTGCCAGTAGTATAGGTCCTCTCGGTCGGGAGACCCAGTACTTC
CDR3aa: CASSIGPLGRETQYF

j_gene: TRBJ2-5
len: 15
d_gene: -
abundance: -
v_gene: TRBV6-5
CDR3nt: TGTGCCAGCAGTACCTACTACGGGAGTAGGGAGACCCAGTACTTC
CDR3aa: CASSTYYGSRETQYF

j_gene: TRBJ2-3
len: 16
d_gene: -
abundance: -
v_gene: TRBV4-2
CDR3nt: TGTGCCAGCAGCCAAGATCTCGCTAGCGGCACAGATACGCAGTATTTT
CDR3aa: CASSQDLASGTDTQYF

j_gene: TRBJ2-6
len: 15
d_gene: -
abundance: -
v_gene: TRBV7-9
CDR3nt: TGTGCCAGCAGCTTAGCGGGGGCTGGGGCCAACGTCCTGACTTTC
CDR3aa: CASSLAGAGANVLTF

j_gene: TRBJ2-1
len: 18
d_gene: TRBD2
abundance: -
v_gene: TRBV11-2
CDR3nt: TGTGCCAGCAGCACCACCGCGGGACTAGCGGGAACATCAGATGAGCAGTTCTTC
CDR3aa: CASSTTAGLAGTSDEQFF

j_gene: TRBJ1-5
len: 14
d_gene: -
abundance: -
v_gene: TRBV28
CDR3nt: TGTGCCAGCAGTTCAACAGGGCTAGGACAGCCCCAGCATTTT
CDR3aa: CASSSTGLGQPQHF

j_gene: TRBJ1-5
len: 18
d_gene: -
abundance: -
v_gene: TRBV4-1
CDR3nt: TGCGCCAGCAGCCAAGCTGGCAGGGACCTTTATAGCAATCAGCCCCAGCATTTT
CDR3aa: CASSQAGRDLYSNQPQHF

j_gene: TRBJ2-2
len: 12
d_gene: -
abundance: -
v_gene: TRBV7-9
CDR3nt: TGTGCCAGCAGCCCGGCGTCCGGGGAGCTGTTTTTT
CDR3aa: CASSPASGELFF

j_gene: TRBJ2-1
len: 11
d_gene: -
abundance: -
v_gene: TRBV19
CDR3nt: TGTGCCAGTAGCGGTACAGTTGAGCAGTTCTTC
CDR3aa: CASSGTVEQFF

j_gene: TRBJ2-3
len: 16
d_gene: TRBD2
abundance: -
v_gene: TRBV7-1
CDR3nt: TGTGCCAGCAGCTCCCCCCTGGGACTAGCGGCAGATACGCAGTATTTT
CDR3aa: CASSSPLGLAADTQYF

j_gene: TRBJ2-3
len: 16
d_gene: -
abundance: -
v_gene: TRBV27
CDR3nt: TGTGCCAGCAACCCCGGGTTGCCTTACCCAGTCGATACGCAGTATTTT
CDR3aa: CASNPGLPYPVDTQYF

j_gene: TRBJ1-2
len: 15
d_gene: TRBD1
abundance: -
v_gene: TRBV4-2
CDR3nt: TGTGCCAGCAGCTGGGGACAGGGGTCGGGCTATGGCTACACCTTC
CDR3aa: CASSWGQGSGYGYTF

j_gene: TRBJ2-7
len: 14
d_gene: TRBD1
abundance: -
v_gene: TRBV27
CDR3nt: TGTGCCAGCAGTTTATCGGGGACAGGGTCCGAGCAGTACTTC
CDR3aa: CASSLSGTGSEQYF

j_gene: TRBJ2-3
len: 15
d_gene: TRBD2
abundance: -
v_gene: TRBV4-1
CDR3nt: TGCGCCAGCAGCCTACTAGCGGCTAGCACAGATACGCAGTATTTT
CDR3aa: CASSLLAASTDTQYF

j_gene: TRBJ1-1
len: 12
d_gene: -
abundance: -
v_gene: TRBV11-1
CDR3nt: TGTGCCAGCAGCTGGCCCGGCACTGAAGCTTTCTTT
CDR3aa: CASSWPGTEAFF

j_gene: TRBJ2-3
len: 15
d_gene: TRBD1
abundance: -
v_gene: TRBV7-6
CDR3nt: TGTGCCAGCAGTTGGGGGACAGGGTGGACAGATACGCAGTATTTT
CDR3aa: CASSWGTGWTDTQYF

j_gene: TRBJ1-1
len: 14
d_gene: -
abundance: -
v_gene: TRBV19
CDR3nt: TGTGCCAGTAGCTTCAGATCTTCAAACACTGAAGCTTTCTTT
CDR3aa: CASSFRSSNTEAFF

j_gene: TRBJ1-1
len: 11
d_gene: -
abundance: -
v_gene: TRBV6-6
CDR3nt: TGTGCCAGCCTTAGGGGGGGTGAAGCTTTCTTT
CDR3aa: CASLRGGEAFF

j_gene: TRBJ1-1
len: 17
d_gene: -
abundance: -
v_gene: TRBV21-1
CDR3nt: TGTGCCAGCAGCAAAGAATCCGGAGCCTTGGGGGGCACTGAAGCTTTCTTT
CDR3aa: CASSKESGALGGTEAFF

j_gene: TRBJ1-2
len: 14
d_gene: -
abundance: few
v_gene: TRBV4-1
CDR3nt: TGCGCCAGCAGCCAAGACCCAGGGGACTATGGCTACACCTTC
CDR3aa: CASSQDPGDYGYTF

j_gene: TRBJ2-2
len: 15
d_gene: -
abundance: -
v_gene: TRBV6-5
CDR3nt: TGTGCCAGCAGTTACTCACTCCCATTGACCGGGGAGCTGTTTTTT
CDR3aa: CASSYSLPLTGELFF

j_gene: TRBJ2-7
len: 13
d_gene: -
abundance: -
v_gene: TRBV6-5
CDR3nt: -
CDR3aa: CASSFGAGYEQYF

j_gene: TRBJ1-5
len: 13
d_gene: TRBD1
abundance: -
v_gene: TRBV6-5
CDR3nt: TGTGCCAGCAGACCGACAGGGGAACAGCCCCAGCATTTT
CDR3aa: CASRPTGEQPQHF

j_gene: TRBJ1-1
len: 17
d_gene: -
abundance: once
v_gene: TRBV4-1
CDR3nt: TGCGCCAGCAGCCCCTGGGGGGGCCCAGGGGAGAACACTGAAGCTTTCTTT
CDR3aa: CASSPWGGPGENTEAFF

j_gene: TRBJ2-1
len: 14
d_gene: TRBD2
abundance: -
v_gene: TRBV6-1
CDR3nt: TGTGCCAGCAGATGGCGGGGGGGCGACAATGAGCAGTTCTTC
CDR3aa: CASRWRGGDNEQFF

j_gene: TRBJ1-4
len: 14
d_gene: -
abundance: -
v_gene: TRBV7-9
CDR3nt: TGTGCCAGCAGCTTACACGGCCGTAATGAAAAACTGTTTTTT
CDR3aa: CASSLHGRNEKLFF

j_gene: TRBJ2-7
len: 14
d_gene: -
abundance: -
v_gene: TRBV9
CDR3nt: TGTGCCAGCAGCGTAGGTGTAGAACTCTACGAGCAGTACTTC
CDR3aa: CASSVGVELYEQYF

j_gene: TRBJ2-7
len: 14
d_gene: TRBD1
abundance: once
v_gene: TRBV5-1
CDR3nt: TGCGCCAGCAGCCCGCGACAGGGGGTCTACGAGCAGTACTTC
CDR3aa: CASSPRQGVYEQYF